Below, 9 T cell receptor beta chains from the same sample are listed, as sequenced in a study of human T cells and chemical hapten exposure. Stated time point: patch test 1, 2 weeks after DPC sensitization. The treatment: therapeutic diphenylcyclopropenone sensitization with weekly scalp DPC. TCRdb analysed the RACE reads with MiXCR anew, one entry per CDR3 protein. Of about 380,000 distinct CDR3 sequences listed, roughly 5% are singletons. The specimen was whole blood, collected in connection with sensitization to the hapten diphenylcyclopropenone (DPC). The receptors come from a woman in her 50s with alopecia areata. Some clones in this sample may be carry-over from other donors' samples.

There are many counts of this clonotype. V gene TRBV7-2 combines with J gene TRBJ2-2, with D unresolved. V gave up 5 bases and J gave up 1 base, with 11 bases separating them. The germline CDR1 and CDR2 sequences are SGHTA and FQGNSA. This CDR3 has 15 amino acids. The DNA of the CDR3 is TGTGCCAGCAGCCCCGTCGAGCGGAACACCGGGGAGCTGTTTTTT. Residues: CASSPVERNTGELFF.

This clonotype was recorded a few times. The chain employs TRBV27 and TRBJ1-1; weak D call: TRBD1 (6 bases). CDR1 MNHEY and CDR2 SMNVEV come from the germline V gene (reference sequence). There are 17 residues in the CDR3. Trimming shortened V by 5 bases and J by 1 base, and 20 bases separated the two germline ends. The CDR3 bases are TGTGCCAGCAGTCAGGGGACACCCTGGGATCCGAACACTGAAGCTTTCTTT. Residues: CASSQGTPWDPNTEAFF.

In this sample, this clonotype turned up many times. The rearrangement uses TRBV10-3 and TRBJ1-1; 7 nucleotides agree with TRBD1. Looked up from germline, CDR1 is ENHRY and CDR2 is SYGVKD. V lost 4 bases to trimming and J lost 12 bases; unmatched junction nucleotides: 11. This CDR3 has 13 residues. The CDR3 is CAISVGQPWDTFF. The CDR3 nucleotides read TGTGCCATCAGTGTGGGACAGCCTTGGGATACTTTCTTT.

Only a few counts were recorded for this clonotype. The chain joins TRBV19 to TRBJ2-1; 7 bases are shared with TRBD1. The CDR3 has 15 amino acids. CDR1 and CDR2 from the germline V gene are LNHDA and SQIVND (reference sequence). V dropped 6 bases and J dropped 0; count of bases not matched to a gene: 5. The CDR3 nucleotides read TGTGCCAGTAGACTGGACAGGAGCTCCTACAATGAGCAGTTCTTC. Its protein is CASRLDRSSYNEQFF. The whole variable domain, remainder taken from reference TRBV19 and TRBJ2-1, is DGGITQSPKYLFRKEGQNVTLSCEQNLNHDAMYWYRQDPGQGLRLIYYSQIVNDFQKGDIAEGYSVSREKKESFPLTVTSAQKNPTAFYLCASRLDRSSYNEQFFGPGTRLTVL.

The CDR3 DNA is TGTGCCAGCAGCCCGAGGGGGGATCTGGCCTACAATGAGCAGTTCTTC. Translated, it gives CASSPRGDLAYNEQFF. The chain carries TRBV9 and TRBJ2-1; D possibly uses TRBD1 or TRBD2 (6 bases each). Trimming took 4 bases from V and 2 from J, leaving 16 bases between them. The CDR3 sequence is 16 residues long. CDR1 and CDR2 (germline): SGDLS, YYNGEE.

This clonotype was found a few times. The rearrangement joins TRBV6-6 to TRBJ2-7; D may be TRBD2 (6 bases). The CDR3 covers 15 residues. Trimming removed 6 bases at V and 6 bases at J, with 21 bases between. Germline V CDR1 and CDR2: MNHNY, SVGAGI (reference sequence). Written as DNA, the CDR3 is TGTGCCAGCAGCCCATCTAGCGATAAACCTACCGAGCAGTACTTC. As protein: CASSPSSDKPTEQYF.

This clonotype was seen a handful of times. The rearrangement uses TRBV5-4 and TRBJ2-7, with TRBD1 matching over 7 bases. CDR1 is SGHNT and CDR2 is YYREEE in the germline V gene (reference sequence). The CDR3 contains 14 residues. J lost 2 bases, V lost 0 bases, and 2 bases had no gene match. As DNA, the CDR3 is TGTGCCAGCAGCTTGGAAGGGACAGCCTACGAGCAGTACTTC. It yields the protein CASSLEGTAYEQYF.

This clonotype occurred a few times. V gene TRBV27 combines with J gene TRBJ2-5; 8 bases match TRBD2. CDR1 is MNHEY, CDR2 SMNVEV, per germline (reference sequence). The CDR3 has 16 amino acids. Trimming took 5 bases from V and 2 from J; bases not matched to a gene: 10. This chain's CDR3 is CASSARGAGGQETQYF. The CDR3, as DNA: TGTGCCAGCAGTGCCAGGGGCGCGGGGGGTCAAGAGACCCAGTACTTC.

This clonotype was found many times. The V gene is TRBV20-1, the J gene TRBJ1-5; 7 positions match TRBD1. Germline V gene lookup returns CDR1 DFQATT and CDR2 SNEGSKA (reference sequence). CDR3 length equals 16 residues. V lost 3 bases and J lost 0; bases outside the gene matches: 8. The CDR3 bases are TGCAGTGCTAGGAGGCAGGGGGTAACTAGCAATCAGCCCCAGCATTTT. This encodes CSARRQGVTSNQPQHF.